This T cell receptor (beta chain) originates from a study of vaccination effects on CD4 cells after COVID-19. Note on this clone: Antigen unknown.

Antigen-specific CD4+ T cells were first expanded with viral peptide pools by the ViraFEST assay and only then sequenced. At the end of around 11 days of culture, CD4+ T cells were isolated. The vaccine given was either BNT162b2 or mRNA-1273, in two doses. Clones were read by immunoSEQ multiplex PCR, and TCRdb kept only the in-frame ones, dropping some. Here the sample spans 75,000 to 100,000 clones, under 80% being singletons. Sequencing was performed on CD4+ T cells from PBMCs cultured with HCoV-OC43 spike peptides, taken after COVID-19 vaccination. Subset in this sample: HCoV-OC43 spike overlapping peptide pool stimulation. The clonotype was recovered from a human donor who received a COVID-19 vaccine.

The CDR3 loop is CATIGGWPLTAFF. DNA for the CDR3: TGTGCCACGATCGGCGGTTGGCCCCTCACAGCTTTCTTT. The chain joins TRBV19 to TRBJ1-1; D is undetermined. CDR3 size: 13 residues. Trimming shortened V by 10 bases and J by 10 bases, and 22 bases separated the two germline ends. Looked up from germline, CDR1 is LNHDA and CDR2 is SQIVND (reference sequence).